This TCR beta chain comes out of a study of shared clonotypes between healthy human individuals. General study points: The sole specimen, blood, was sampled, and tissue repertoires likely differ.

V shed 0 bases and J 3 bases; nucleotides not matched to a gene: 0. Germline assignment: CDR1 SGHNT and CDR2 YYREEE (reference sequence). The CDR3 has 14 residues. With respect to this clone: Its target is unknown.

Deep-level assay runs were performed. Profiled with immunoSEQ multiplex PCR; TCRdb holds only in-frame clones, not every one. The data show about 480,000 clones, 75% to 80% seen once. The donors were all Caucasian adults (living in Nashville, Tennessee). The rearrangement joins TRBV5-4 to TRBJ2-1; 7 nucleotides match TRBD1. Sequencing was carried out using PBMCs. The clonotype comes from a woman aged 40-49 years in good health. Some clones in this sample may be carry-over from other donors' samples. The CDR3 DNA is TGTGCCAGCAGCTTGGGGGACAGCTACAATGAGCAGTTCTTC. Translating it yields CASSLGDSYNEQFF. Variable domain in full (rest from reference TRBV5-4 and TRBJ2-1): ETGVTQSPTHLIKTRGQQVTLRCSSQSGHNTVSWYQQALGQGPQFIFQYYREEENGRGNFPPRFSGLQFPNYSSELNVNALELDDSALYLCASSLGDSYNEQFFGPGTRLTVL.